Presented here are 19 T cell receptor beta chains from one specimen sequenced in a study of blood T cell repertoires in COVID-19. Clones were read by immunoSEQ multiplex PCR, and TCRdb kept only the in-frame ones, dropping some. The sample has about 290,000 clones, around 90% seen once. Sequenced sample: PBMCs or T cells enriched from blood (not recorded which). The receptors stem from a woman aged 40 to 49 who had recovered from COVID-19.

The CDR3 here is CASSLGWGEDTEAFF. The CDR3 DNA follows: TGTGCCAGCAGCTTAGGGTGGGGGGAGGACACTGAAGCTTTCTTT. The chain carries TRBV7-9 and TRBJ1-1; TRBD1 is a possible D gene (5 bases). The CDR3 runs 15 residues. The V gene lost 1 base and the J gene lost 3 bases, with 12 bases spanning the gap. Germline V gives CDR1 SEHNR, CDR2 FQNEAQ (reference sequence).

The V and J genes are TRBV2 and TRBJ1-2; 9 bases align to TRBD1. The germline CDR1 and CDR2 sequences are SNHLY and FYNNEI. The CDR3 totals 14 residues. J was trimmed by 10 bases and V by 6 bases; bases with no gene match: 12. The CDR3 bases are TGTGCCAGCAGGCAACCGGGACAGGGAGGTGTCTACACCTTC. Its protein product is CASRQPGQGGVYTF.

This rearrangement joins TRBV3-1 (or the pseudogene TRBV3-2) to TRBJ1-1, with 8 bases lining up with TRBD1. The CDR3 spans 18 residues. CDR1 and CDR2 from the germline V gene are LGHDT and YNNKEL (reference sequence). J gave up 1 base and V 5 bases, and 15 bases lay outside the gene matches. For the CDR3, the DNA is TGTGCCAGCAGCGATAATCCGGGACAGGAGTGGGGGAACACTGAAGCTTTCTTT. This gives the protein CASSDNPGQEWGNTEAFF.

With regard to this clone: Other DNA sequences in this sample translate to the same CDR3. J is TRBJ1-1 and V is TRBV18; TRBD1 might be the D (5 bases). V lost 0 bases and J lost 5, with 13 bases in between. The CDR3 is 15 amino acids. Germline CDR1 and CDR2: KGHSH and LQKENI. The CDR3 DNA is TGTGCCAGCTCACCACCGAATTCGGGGGGAACTGAAGCTTTCTTT. Encoded protein: CASSPPNSGGTEAFF.

The V and J genes are TRBV19 and TRBJ1-2, with 9 bases that match TRBD1. CDR3 length: 17 residues. With V trimmed by 2 bases and J by 5 bases, 12 bases remained unmatched. The germline V gene encodes CDR1 LNHDA and CDR2 SQIVND (reference sequence). Here the CDR3 reads CASSILGDRVLIYGYTF. The CDR3 DNA follows: TGTGCCAGTAGTATATTAGGGGACAGGGTCCTTATTTATGGCTACACCTTC.

This clone occurred a few times. This chain joins TRBV5-4 and TRBJ1-5; D not certain. This CDR3 comprises 18 residues. Germline values: CDR1 SGHNT, CDR2 YYREEE (reference sequence). V dropped 0 bases and J dropped 0 bases, with 16 bases sitting between them. CDR3 protein: CASSLDGFTTHSNQPQHF. In DNA, the CDR3 is TGTGCCAGCAGCTTGGATGGGTTTACGACACATAGCAATCAGCCCCAGCATTTT.

J is TRBJ2-7 and V is TRBV11-2; 8 bases fit TRBD2. After removal of 5 bases from V and 0 bases from J, the junction contained 3 bases not matched to a gene. CDR1 and CDR2 (germline): SGHAT, FQNNGV. This CDR3 contains 14 residues. The CDR3 sequence: CASSRGGSSYEQYF. The CDR3 DNA reads as TGTGCCAGCAGCCGCGGGGGGAGCTCCTACGAGCAGTACTTC. Full variable domain (outside the CDR3, taken from reference TRBV11-2 and TRBJ2-7): EAGVAQSPRYKIIEKRQSVAFWCNPISGHATLYWYQQILGQGPKLLIQFQNNGVVDDSQLPKDRFSAERLKGVDSTLKIQPAKLEDSAVYLCASSRGGSSYEQYFGPGTRLTVT.

This chain uses TRBV30 with TRBJ2-1; 12 bases map to TRBD2. J was trimmed by 7 bases and V by 1 base; bases with no gene match: 5. CDR3 size: 15 residues. Germline values: CDR1 GTSNPN, CDR2 SVGIG (reference sequence). The CDR3 protein is CAWSDGLAGGNEQFF. CDR3 nucleotide sequence: TGTGCCTGGAGTGACGGGCTAGCGGGGGGGAATGAGCAGTTCTTC.

J is TRBJ2-5 and V is TRBV3-1 (or the pseudogene TRBV3-2); TRBD2 matches at 12 bases. The junction had 9 bases not matched to a gene; V was cut back by 4 bases and J by 3 bases. The CDR3 is 17 amino acids. Germline values: CDR1 LGHDT, CDR2 YNNKEL (reference sequence). CDR3 in DNA: TGTGCCAGCAGCCTGGGACTAGCGGGCGGAGCTGAAGAGACCCAGTACTTC. This codes for CASSLGLAGGAEETQYF.

The chain recombines TRBV10-3 with TRBJ1-3, with 9 bases lining up with TRBD1. Germline CDR1 and CDR2: ENHRY and SYGVKD. CDR3 length: 14 amino acids. Trimming at V came to 6 bases and at J to 4 bases, leaving 4 bases not matched to a gene. Here the CDR3 reads CAISYRGRGNTIYF. CDR3 sequence (DNA): TGTGCCATCAGCTACAGGGGGCGAGGAAACACCATATATTTT.

The V call is TRBV7-8, the J call TRBJ1-3; D is undetermined. This CDR3 comprises 16 residues. From germline, CDR1 is SGHVS and CDR2 FQNEAQ. Trimming shortened V by 5 bases and J by 0 bases, and 14 bases separated the two germline ends. DNA for the CDR3: TGTGCCAGCAGCCCGAGGGTCCGGACCTCTGGAAACACCATATATTTT. This codes for CASSPRVRTSGNTIYF.

This rearrangement joins TRBV18 to TRBJ1-3, with 7 positions matching TRBD1. Germline V gives CDR1 KGHSH, CDR2 LQKENI. The CDR3 spans 16 residues. Unmatched junction bases numbered 3, after V lost 1 base and J lost 0 bases. The CDR3: CASSPRDRDSGNTIYF. CDR3 nucleotides: TGTGCCAGCTCACCACGAGACAGGGACTCTGGAAACACCATATATTTT.

The V gene is TRBV19, the J gene TRBJ2-3; TRBD1 agrees at 10 bases. J lost 3 bases, V lost 4 bases, and 4 bases had no gene match. Per germline, CDR1 LNHDA and CDR2 SQIVND (reference sequence). The CDR3 covers 15 residues. The CDR3 is CASSKDRGRTDTQYF. CDR3 DNA sequence: TGTGCCAGTAGTAAGGACAGGGGGAGGACAGATACGCAGTATTTT.

This clone is a singleton in its sample. V is TRBV10-3 and J is TRBJ2-5; 9 bases map to TRBD1. CDR1 and CDR2 from the germline V gene are ENHRY and SYGVKD. After removal of 5 bases from V and 5 bases from J, the junction contained 9 bases not matched to a gene. The CDR3 loop spans 15 amino acids. The CDR3: CAISPGDREVETQYF. In nucleotides, the CDR3 is TGTGCCATCAGTCCGGGGGACAGGGAGGTCGAGACCCAGTACTTC.

In this sample, this clone turned up a few times. The chain is built from TRBV27 and TRBJ1-1, with TRBD1 identical over 11 bases. The CDR3 spans 17 residues. Germline V gene data show CDR1 as MNHEY and CDR2 as SMNVEV (reference sequence). V gave up 5 bases and J gave up 4 bases; unmatched junction bases: 12. CDR3 DNA sequence: TGTGCCAGCAGTCCGGGACAGGGGGTGAGCGTAAGCACTGAAGCTTTCTTT. Translating it yields CASSPGQGVSVSTEAFF.

The chain is built from TRBV6-5 and TRBJ2-7; tentatively, D is TRBD1 (5 bases). The CDR3 extends over 14 amino acids. V was trimmed by 9 bases and J by 0 bases, leaving 15 bases between them. Germline V gene lookup returns CDR1 MNHEY and CDR2 SVGAGI. As DNA, the CDR3 is TGTGCCAGTTCCGAGGCAGGGCCCTCCTACGAGCAGTACTTC. As protein: CASSEAGPSYEQYF.

The chain employs TRBV28 and TRBJ2-6; D might be TRBD1 (7 bases). This CDR3 region has 18 residues. Trimming shortened V by 8 bases and J by 4 bases, and 24 bases separated the two germline ends. Germline CDR1 reads MDHEN; CDR2 reads SYDVKM. The DNA of the CDR3 is TGTGCCAGCGCCCCTTCCCCAGGGGGGCGTGGAGGGGCCAACGTCCTGACTTTC. Protein sequence: CASAPSPGGRGGANVLTF.

DNA of the CDR3: TGTGCCAGCAGTTACGGGACAGGGGGCGGTGAGCAGTTCTTC. Translating it yields CASSYGTGGGEQFF. The rearrangement uses TRBV6-5 and TRBJ2-1; 12 positions match TRBD1. CDR1 is MNHEY, CDR2 SVGAGI, per germline. CDR3 length equals 14 residues. V was pared by 2 bases and J by 9 bases, with 2 bases of the junction left unmatched.

The chain joins TRBV19 to TRBJ1-2; D not certain. The V gene's germline CDR1 is LNHDA and CDR2 SQIVND (reference sequence). This CDR3 contains 13 residues. Trimming left V 1 base short and J 7 bases short, with 10 bases between. The CDR3 loop reads CASSIVGFGGYTF. The DNA for the CDR3 is TGTGCCAGTAGTATAGTTGGTTTCGGTGGCTACACCTTC.